Shown below are 17 T cell receptor beta chains from a single sample sequenced in a study of blood T cell repertoires in COVID-19. The protocol was immunoSEQ multiplex PCR, while the TCRdb copy is restricted to in-frame clones and leaves out a portion. The sample yields some 300,000 clones, around 90% seen once. The sequencing input was peripheral blood. The receptors were gathered from a woman aged 35 to 49 with COVID-19, enrolled during active disease.

The chain uses TRBV28 and TRBJ2-1; tentatively, D is TRBD1 (6 bases). CDR1 and CDR2 (germline): MDHEN, SYDVKM. V was pared by 10 bases and J by 0 bases, with 13 bases between. The length of the CDR3 is 14 residues. CDR3 in DNA: TGTGCCACCGTCCAGGGGCCCTCCTACAATGAGCAGTTCTTC. It translates to CATVQGPSYNEQFF. The whole variable domain, filled in from reference TRBV28 and TRBJ2-1, reads DVKVTQSSRYLVKRTGEKVFLECVQDMDHENMFWYRQDPGLGLRLIYFSYDVKMKEKGDIPEGYSVSREKKERFSLILESASTNQTSMYLCATVQGPSYNEQFFGPGTRLTVL.

The chain recombines TRBV15 with TRBJ1-5; possible D gene TRBD1, 5 bases. Trimming shortened V by 3 bases and J by 3 bases, and 12 bases separated the two germline ends. The CDR3 loop spans 15 amino acids. Germline CDR1 reads LNHNV; CDR2 reads YYDKDF (reference sequence). CDR3 DNA: TGTGCCACCAGCAGGGGGGGGATAGACAATCAGCCCCAGCATTTT. It encodes CATSRGGIDNQPQHF.

This sequence joins TRBV6-5 and TRBJ2-7; D is perhaps TRBD1 (5 bases). The CDR3 spans 16 residues. Germline loops: CDR1 MNHEY, CDR2 SVGAGI. Trimming cost V 0 bases and J 0 bases, with 12 bases left between them. The CDR3: CASSYSGTGTSYEQYF. The CDR3 DNA is TGTGCCAGCAGTTACTCGGGAACAGGTACCTCCTACGAGCAGTACTTC.

The chain links TRBV12-3 or TRBV12-4 to TRBJ2-1; TRBD1 agrees at 8 bases. After removal of 5 bases from V and 15 bases from J, the junction contained 6 bases not matched to a gene. CDR3 length equals 11 residues. The CDR3 sequence is CASSLDRGLFF. In DNA, the CDR3 is TGTGCCAGCAGTCTAGACAGGGGTCTGTTCTTC.

Turning to this clone: An end of the junction does not agree with germline; a read error may underlie this. This rearrangement joins TRBV6-2 or TRBV6-3 to TRBJ1-1; TRBD1 agrees at 8 bases. Per germline, CDR1 MNHEY and CDR2 SVGEGT. The CDR3 is 12 amino acids. The CDR3 loop is CASSYSGGGGLF. In DNA form, the CDR3 reads TGTGCCAGCAGTTATTCAGGGGGCGGCGGTCTCTTT.

V usage is TRBV3-1 (or the pseudogene TRBV3-2) and J usage is TRBJ2-7; 7 bases agree with TRBD2. Germline CDR1 LGHDT, CDR2 YNNKEL (reference sequence). The CDR3 length is 14 residues. After removal of 3 bases from V and 2 bases from J, the junction contained 4 bases not matched to a gene. DNA for the CDR3: TGTGCCAGCAGCCAGCCTAGCGGTACCTACGAGCAGTACTTC. Translation gives CASSQPSGTYEQYF.

The CDR3 here is CASSWDRGNSPLHF. The CDR3 DNA reads as TGTGCCAGCAGCTGGGACAGGGGTAATTCACCCCTCCACTTT. The chain uses TRBV11-1 and TRBJ1-6; 10 positions match TRBD1. Trimming took 4 bases from V and 6 from J; bases not matched to a gene: 0. The CDR3 loop spans 14 amino acids. Germline assignment: CDR1 SGHAT and CDR2 FQDESV (reference sequence).

As regards this clone: The same CDR3 can be traced to other DNA sequences in this sample. The chain uses TRBV5-1 and TRBJ1-2; TRBD1 aligns across 7 bases. Germline V CDR1 and CDR2: SGHRS, YFSETQ. J gave up 4 bases and V 0 bases, and 3 bases lay outside the gene matches. The CDR3 runs to 14 residues. The CDR3 reads CASSLEGTAYGYTF. CDR3 sequence (DNA): TGCGCCAGCAGCTTGGAGGGGACAGCCTATGGCTACACCTTC. Combining the CDR3 with reference TRBV5-1 and TRBJ1-2 gives the whole variable domain KAGVTQTPRYLIKTRGQQVTLSCSPISGHRSVSWYQQTPGQGLQFLFEYFSETQRNKGNFPGRFSGRQFSNSRSEMNVSTLELGDSALYLCASSLEGTAYGYTFGSGTRLTVV.

The DNA for the CDR3 is TGTGCCAGCTCACCATTAGCCAGGGGTAGTCAGCCCCAGCATTTT. It encodes CASSPLARGSQPQHF. This chain joins TRBV18 and TRBJ1-5, with D perhaps TRBD1 (6 bases). The germline CDR1 and CDR2 sequences are KGHSH and LQKENI. The CDR3 length is 15 residues. Trimming cost V 2 bases and J 6 bases, with 14 bases left between them.

J is TRBJ2-3 and V is TRBV5-8, with 8 bases matching TRBD2. The CDR3 length is 16 residues. The germline V gene encodes CDR1 SGHTS and CDR2 YDEGEE. Germline trimming cut 4 bases from V and 7 bases from J; bases unmatched to any gene: 14. CDR3 protein: CASSARGAGAYNTQYF. For the CDR3, the DNA is TGTGCCAGCAGCGCTCGGGGAGCGGGGGCCTATAATACGCAGTATTTT.

The chain has TRBV25-1 and TRBJ2-7, with 9 positions matching TRBD1. The CDR3 is 14 residues long. Germline trimming cut 4 bases from V and 6 bases from J; bases unmatched to any gene: 7. CDR1 is MGHDK, CDR2 SYGVNS, per germline. The CDR3 DNA reads TGTGCCAGCAGTGGGGGGACAGGGTACGCCGAGCAGTACTTC. This translates into CASSGGTGYAEQYF.

This chain connects TRBV15 to TRBJ2-7; 16 nucleotides line up with TRBD2. Per germline, CDR1 LNHNV and CDR2 YYDKDF (reference sequence). The V segment lost 1 base and the J segment 7 bases; nucleotides outside the gene matches: 4. The CDR3 totals 16 residues. The CDR3 DNA reads TGTGCCACCAGCAGAGGTGGGACTAGCGGGAGGGGTGAGCAGTACTTC. Translating it yields CATSRGGTSGRGEQYF. Full variable domain (remainder filled in from reference TRBV15 and TRBJ2-7): DAMVIQNPRYQVTQFGKPVTLSCSQTLNHNVMYWYQQKSSQAPKLLFHYYDKDFNNEADTPDNFQSRRPNTSFCFLDIRSPGLGDTAMYLCATSRGGTSGRGEQYFGPGTRLTVT.

The chain recombines TRBV6-2 or TRBV6-3 with TRBJ2-3; the match to TRBD2 covers 10 bases. CDR1 and CDR2 from the germline V gene are MNHEY and SVGEGT. J gave up 0 bases and V 2 bases, and 8 bases lay outside the gene matches. This CDR3 spans 18 amino acids. The CDR3 bases are TGTGCCAGCAGTTACATGACTAGCGGGCTCCCTAGCACAGATACGCAGTATTTT. It specifies CASSYMTSGLPSTDTQYF.

This chain joins TRBV7-9 and TRBJ2-7; D may be TRBD1 (6 bases). V was cut by 5 bases and J by 2 bases, with 19 bases left in between. The germline gives CDR1 SEHNR, CDR2 FQNEAQ (reference sequence). The CDR3 runs 16 residues. The CDR3 is CASSQGNGNVPYEQYF. DNA for the CDR3: TGTGCCAGCAGCCAGGGGAATGGCAATGTTCCCTACGAGCAGTACTTC.

As regards this clone: Other DNA sequences in the sample encode the same CDR3. The chain joins TRBV7-8 to TRBJ2-7, with 12 bases lining up with TRBD2. After removal of 5 bases from V and 5 bases from J, the junction contained 4 bases not matched to a gene. CDR3 size: 14 residues. Germline V gene data show CDR1 as SGHVS and CDR2 as FQNEAQ. CDR3 in DNA: TGTGCCAGCAGCATACTAGCGGGGGGTGACGAGCAGTACTTC. This codes for CASSILAGGDEQYF.

V is TRBV12-3 or TRBV12-4 and J is TRBJ1-2, with TRBD1 identical over 8 bases. Trimming at V came to 6 bases and at J to 4 bases, leaving 4 bases not matched to a gene. This CDR3 spans 13 amino acids. The CDR3 here is CASRSTGVYGYTF. As DNA, the CDR3 is TGTGCCAGCAGATCGACAGGGGTCTATGGCTACACCTTC.

Only one count was recorded for this clone. The chain has TRBV11-2 and TRBJ2-3; 11 bases map to TRBD2. Unmatched junction bases numbered 9, after V lost 1 base and J lost 6 bases. This CDR3 comprises 17 residues. The germline V gene has CDR1 SGHAT and CDR2 FQNNGV. The CDR3 coding sequence is TGTGCCAGCAGCTTAGTTGTAGCGGGAGGGATTGGGGATACGCAGTATTTT. Protein product: CASSLVVAGGIGDTQYF.